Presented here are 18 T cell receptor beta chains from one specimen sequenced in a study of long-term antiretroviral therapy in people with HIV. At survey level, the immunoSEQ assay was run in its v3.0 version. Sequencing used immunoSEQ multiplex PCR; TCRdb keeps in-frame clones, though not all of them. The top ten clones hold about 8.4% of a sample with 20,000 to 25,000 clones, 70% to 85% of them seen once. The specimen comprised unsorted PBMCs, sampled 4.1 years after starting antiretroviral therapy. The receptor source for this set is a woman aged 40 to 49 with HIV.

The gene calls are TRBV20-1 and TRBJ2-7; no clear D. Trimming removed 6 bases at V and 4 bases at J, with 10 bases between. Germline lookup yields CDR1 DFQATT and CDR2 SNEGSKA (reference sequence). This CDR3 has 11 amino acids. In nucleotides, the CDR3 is TGCAGTGCCACCGGATATTACGAGCAGTACTTC. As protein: CSATGYYEQYF.

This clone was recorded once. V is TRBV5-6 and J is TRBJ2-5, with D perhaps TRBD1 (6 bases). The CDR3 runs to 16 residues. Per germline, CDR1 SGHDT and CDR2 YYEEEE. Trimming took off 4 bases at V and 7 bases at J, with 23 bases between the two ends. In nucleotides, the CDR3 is TGTGCCAGCAGCGATAATATACGGGACAAAGGAGGGACCCAGTACTTC. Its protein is CASSDNIRDKGGTQYF.

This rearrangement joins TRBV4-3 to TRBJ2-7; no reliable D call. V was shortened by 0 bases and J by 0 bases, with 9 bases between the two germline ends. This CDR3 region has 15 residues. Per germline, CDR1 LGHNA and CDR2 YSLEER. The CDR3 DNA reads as TGCGCCAGCAGCCAAGAGAGGATATCCTCCTACGAGCAGTACTTC. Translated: CASSQERISSYEQYF.

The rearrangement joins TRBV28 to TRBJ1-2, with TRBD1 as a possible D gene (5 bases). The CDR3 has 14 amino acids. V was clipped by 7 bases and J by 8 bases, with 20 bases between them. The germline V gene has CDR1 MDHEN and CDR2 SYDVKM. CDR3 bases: TGTGCCAGCACCCTGGGACGGGCCGTGAGGGGCTACACCTTC. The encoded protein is CASTLGRAVRGYTF.

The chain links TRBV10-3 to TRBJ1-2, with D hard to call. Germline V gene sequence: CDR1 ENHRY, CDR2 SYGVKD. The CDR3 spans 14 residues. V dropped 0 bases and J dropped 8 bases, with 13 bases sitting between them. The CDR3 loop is CAISESKGLRGYTF. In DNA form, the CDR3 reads TGTGCCATCAGTGAGTCTAAAGGATTACGGGGCTACACCTTC.

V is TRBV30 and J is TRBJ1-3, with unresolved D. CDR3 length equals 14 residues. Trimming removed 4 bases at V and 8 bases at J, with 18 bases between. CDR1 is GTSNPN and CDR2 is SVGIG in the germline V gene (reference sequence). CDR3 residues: CAWTSIRAMDTIYF. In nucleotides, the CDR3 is TGTGCCTGGACCTCTATAAGAGCGATGGACACCATATATTTT.

The CDR3, as DNA: TGCAGCGTTGCCAGACGGTACAGGGGAGTGGACTACGAGCAGTACTTC. Protein product: CSVARRYRGVDYEQYF. V gene TRBV29-1 combines with J gene TRBJ2-7; 7 bases are shared with TRBD1. The ends lost 4 bases at V and 3 bases at J; junction bases unmatched: 15. This CDR3 region has 16 residues. CDR1 and CDR2 from the germline V gene are SQVTM and ANQGSEA.

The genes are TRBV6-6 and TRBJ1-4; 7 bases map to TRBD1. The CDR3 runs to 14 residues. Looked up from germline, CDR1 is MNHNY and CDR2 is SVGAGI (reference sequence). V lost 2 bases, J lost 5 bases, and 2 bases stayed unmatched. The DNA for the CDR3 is TGTGCCAGCAGTTACAGAGGGGGCAATGAAAAACTGTTTTTT. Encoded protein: CASSYRGGNEKLFF.

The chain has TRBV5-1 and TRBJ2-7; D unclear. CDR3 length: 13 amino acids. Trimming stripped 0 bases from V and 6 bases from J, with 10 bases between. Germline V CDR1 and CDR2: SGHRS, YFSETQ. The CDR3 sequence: CASSLDGRGEQYF. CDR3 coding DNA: TGCGCCAGCAGCTTGGATGGGCGAGGCGAGCAGTACTTC.

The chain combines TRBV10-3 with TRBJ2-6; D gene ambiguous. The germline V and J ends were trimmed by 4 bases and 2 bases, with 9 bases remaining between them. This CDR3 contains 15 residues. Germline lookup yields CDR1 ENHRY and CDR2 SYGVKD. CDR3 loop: CAISGTSAGANVLTF. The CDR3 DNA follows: TGTGCCATCAGTGGTACGAGCGCTGGGGCCAACGTCCTGACTTTC.

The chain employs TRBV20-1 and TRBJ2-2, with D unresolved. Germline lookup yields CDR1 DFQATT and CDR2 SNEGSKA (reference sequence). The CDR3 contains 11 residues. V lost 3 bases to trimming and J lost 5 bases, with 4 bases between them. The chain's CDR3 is CSASRTGELFF. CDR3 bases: TGCAGTGCTAGCAGGACCGGGGAGCTGTTTTTT.

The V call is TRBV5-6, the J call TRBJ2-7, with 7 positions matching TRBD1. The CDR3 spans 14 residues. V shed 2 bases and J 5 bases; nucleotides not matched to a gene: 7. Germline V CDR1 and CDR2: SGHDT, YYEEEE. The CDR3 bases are TGTGCCAGCAGCTTAGGGGGCGGTACGGACGAGCAGTACTTC. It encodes CASSLGGGTDEQYF. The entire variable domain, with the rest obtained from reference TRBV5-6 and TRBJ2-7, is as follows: DAGVTQSPTHLIKTRGQQVTLRCSPKSGHDTVSWYQQALGQGPQFIFQYYEEEERQRGNFPDRFSGHQFPNYSSELNVNALLLGDSALYLCASSLGGGTDEQYFGPGTRLTVT.

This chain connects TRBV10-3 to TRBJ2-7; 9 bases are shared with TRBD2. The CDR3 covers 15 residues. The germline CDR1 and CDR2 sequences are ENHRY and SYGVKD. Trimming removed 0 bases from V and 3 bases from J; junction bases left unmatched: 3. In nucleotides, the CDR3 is TGTGCCATCAGTGAGTCGCCTAGCGGGGACTACGAGCAGTACTTC. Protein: CAISESPSGDYEQYF.

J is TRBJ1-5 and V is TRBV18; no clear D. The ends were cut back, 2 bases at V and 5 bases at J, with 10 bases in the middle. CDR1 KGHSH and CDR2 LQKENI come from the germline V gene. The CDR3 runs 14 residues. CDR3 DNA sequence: TGTGCCAGCTCACCAAGCCCAGTCGATCAGCCCCAGCATTTT. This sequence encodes CASSPSPVDQPQHF.

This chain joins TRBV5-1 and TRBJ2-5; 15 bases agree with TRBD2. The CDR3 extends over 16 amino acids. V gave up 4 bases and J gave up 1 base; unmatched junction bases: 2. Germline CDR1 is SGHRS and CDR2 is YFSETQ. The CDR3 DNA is TGCGCCAGCAGCCAGGGACTAGCGGGGGGCCAAGAGACCCAGTACTTC. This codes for CASSQGLAGGQETQYF.

This CDR3 is CASSLAISVVRDSSGNTIYF. CDR3 bases: TGTGCCAGCAGCTTAGCGATTTCGGTTGTTCGAGACAGCTCTGGAAACACCATATATTTT. V and J are TRBV7-8 and TRBJ1-3; tentatively, D is TRBD1 (5 bases). Germline-derived CDR1 and CDR2 are SGHVS and FQNEAQ. This CDR3 contains 20 residues. V gave up 0 bases and J gave up 0 bases, with 21 bases separating them.

The CDR3 is CASSTTGIFSGNTIYF. The CDR3 bases are TGTGCCAGTAGTACCACCGGGATTTTCTCTGGAAACACCATATATTTT. This chain joins TRBV19 and TRBJ1-3; D unresolved. Germline values: CDR1 LNHDA, CDR2 SQIVND (reference sequence). The germline V and J ends were trimmed by 4 bases and 0 bases, with 13 bases remaining between them. The CDR3 is made up of 16 amino acids.

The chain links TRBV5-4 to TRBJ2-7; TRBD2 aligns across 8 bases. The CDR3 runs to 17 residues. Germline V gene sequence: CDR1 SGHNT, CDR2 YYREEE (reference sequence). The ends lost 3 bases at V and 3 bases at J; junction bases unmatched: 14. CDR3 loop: CASSSTPGAGVIYEQYF. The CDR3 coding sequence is TGTGCCAGCAGCTCGACTCCCGGAGCGGGGGTAATCTACGAGCAGTACTTC.